One sample yielded the 2 T cell receptor beta chains listed below, sequenced in a study of PD-1 blockade in mismatch repair-deficient tumors. Profiling relied on immunoSEQ multiplex PCR, and the TCRdb table lists in-frame clones only, not all of them. The table lists 40,000 to 60,000 clones, roughly 80% of them singletons. This sample comprised peripheral blood, obtained around 19 weeks after starting pembrolizumab. Every receptor here comes from an adult with mismatch repair-deficient cancer.

V usage is TRBV5-1 and J usage is TRBJ2-1; TRBD2 aligns across 13 bases. V lost 0 bases, J lost 8 bases, and 11 bases stayed unmatched. Germline CDR1 SGHRS, CDR2 YFSETQ. This CDR3 contains 18 residues. The CDR3 is CASSLASPTTSGRYEQFF. The DNA for the CDR3 is TGCGCCAGCAGCTTGGCCAGTCCCACGACTAGCGGGAGGTATGAGCAGTTCTTC.

The chain combines TRBV13 with TRBJ2-7, with 8 bases that match TRBD2. Germline V gene data show CDR1 as PRHDT and CDR2 as FYEKMQ (reference sequence). The trim removed 3 bases at V and 2 bases at J, leaving 18 bases unmatched. The length of the CDR3 is 19 residues. DNA of the CDR3: TGTGCCAGCAGCTTCGGAGGACTAACGGGAGGGCCTTACCCCTACGAGCAGTACTTC. It is translated as CASSFGGLTGGPYPYEQYF.